The 14 T cell receptor beta chains below come from one sample, sequenced in a study of regulatory T cells in long-lasting Graves disease. The sample's time point: persistent/refractory GD, antithyroid drugs over 5 years with positive TRAb. PBMC-derived RNA was used for the TCR library. Researchers made TCR beta libraries by using iRepertoire HTBI primers and running Arm-PCR on CDR3 regions. MiXCR, run by TCRdb on the multiplex PCR reads, gives a single entry per CDR3 protein. The table records roughly 300,000 distinct CDR3 sequences, roughly a fifth of them present only once. The material sequenced was peripheral blood mononuclear cells (PBMCs), taken when the disease was refractory, from a patient treated with antithyroid drugs. The receptors were gathered from a female donor with Graves disease.

The table lists this clonotype with many counts. The chain couples TRBV2 to TRBJ2-5, with 11 positions matching TRBD2. This CDR3 spans 16 amino acids. The ends lost 6 bases at V and 4 bases at J; junction bases unmatched: 10. Per the germline V gene, CDR1 is SNHLY and CDR2 is FYNNEI. CDR3 in DNA: TGTGCCAGCAGAGATTTACTAGCGGGAGTAGGAGAGACCCAGTACTTC. It codes for CASRDLLAGVGETQYF.

Many counts were recorded for this clonotype. The V and J genes are TRBV2 and TRBJ1-1, with D maybe TRBD1 (5 bases). Per the germline V gene, CDR1 is SNHLY and CDR2 is FYNNEI. The CDR3 runs to 14 residues. Trimming pared 3 bases from V and 1 base from J, leaving 9 bases between. The CDR3 spells CASSDATGNTEAFF. CDR3 coding DNA: TGTGCCAGCAGTGACGCTACAGGGAACACTGAAGCTTTCTTT.

The V and J genes are TRBV20-1 and TRBJ1-1; possibly TRBD1 for D (5 bases). The V gene lost 2 bases and the J gene lost 4 bases, with 20 bases spanning the gap. CDR3 length equals 16 residues. Germline assignment: CDR1 DFQATT and CDR2 SNEGSKA (reference sequence). CDR3 amino acids: CSARSPGGVKFTEAFF. CDR3 sequence (DNA): TGCAGTGCTAGATCACCGGGGGGAGTGAAGTTCACTGAAGCTTTCTTT.

Only a few counts were recorded for this clonotype. This sequence joins TRBV2 and TRBJ1-6; D gene uncertain. The length of the CDR3 is 18 residues. V was shortened by 3 bases and J by 0 bases, with 15 bases between the two germline ends. CDR1 and CDR2 from the germline V gene are SNHLY and FYNNEI. CDR3 sequence (DNA): TGTGCCAGCAGTGAGAGGTTTCGCGTTAGCTCCTATAATTCACCCCTCCACTTT. Its protein product is CASSERFRVSSYNSPLHF.

This clonotype was counted ten times or more. This sequence joins TRBV20-1 and TRBJ2-7; 10 bases fit TRBD2. The V segment lost 8 bases and the J segment 3 bases; nucleotides outside the gene matches: 7. Germline CDR1 DFQATT, CDR2 SNEGSKA (reference sequence). This CDR3 has 13 amino acids. This CDR3 reads CSPIAGGGYEQYF. The CDR3 DNA follows: TGCAGTCCAATAGCGGGAGGTGGCTACGAGCAGTACTTC.

The chain has TRBV2 and TRBJ1-5; D may be TRBD1 (5 bases). Trimming took off 7 bases at V and 5 bases at J, with 9 bases between the two ends. CDR1 and CDR2 from the germline V gene are SNHLY and FYNNEI. This CDR3 region has 12 residues. The CDR3 sequence: CASNGGDQPQHF. Here the CDR3 DNA reads TGTGCCAGCAATGGGGGGGATCAGCCCCAGCATTTT.

The chain combines TRBV5-1 with TRBJ2-2, with 7 bases matching TRBD1. The CDR3 has 16 amino acids. Germline V gives CDR1 SGHRS, CDR2 YFSETQ. After removal of 4 bases from V and 7 bases from J, the junction contained 13 bases not matched to a gene. The CDR3: CASSPTPDRAGGELFF. CDR3 DNA: TGCGCCAGCAGCCCAACTCCCGACAGGGCCGGCGGGGAGCTGTTTTTT.

This clonotype was found many times. The chain recombines TRBV11-2 with TRBJ2-7, with 8 bases identical to TRBD1. The CDR3 consists of 14 residues. J was trimmed by 6 bases and V by 5 bases; bases with no gene match: 9. Germline CDR1 reads SGHAT; CDR2 reads FQNNGV. Here the CDR3 reads CASSPGQGYSEQYF. The CDR3 region has the DNA TGTGCCAGCAGCCCTGGACAGGGATACTCCGAGCAGTACTTC.

This clonotype was counted many times. This chain uses TRBV28 with TRBJ1-1; D unclear. CDR3 length equals 13 residues. Germline assignment: CDR1 MDHEN and CDR2 SYDVKM. The germline V and J ends were trimmed by 5 bases and 4 bases, with 11 bases remaining between them. The CDR3 region has the DNA TGTGCCAGCAGTCCCCCGTTTGGCACTGAAGCTTTCTTT. Translating gives CASSPPFGTEAFF.

This clonotype turned up a few times. V usage is TRBV19 and J usage is TRBJ1-4, with D possibly being TRBD1 (5 bases). Germline loops: CDR1 LNHDA, CDR2 SQIVND (reference sequence). Trimming pared 5 bases from V and 3 bases from J, leaving 16 bases between. This CDR3 is 16 amino acids long. CDR3 in DNA: TGTGCCAGTAGTCGGCAGGGCGTTCGTTCTAATGAAAAACTGTTTTTT. Translated: CASSRQGVRSNEKLFF. The variable domain in full, with the rest retrieved from reference TRBV19 and TRBJ1-4, is DGGITQSPKYLFRKEGQNVTLSCEQNLNHDAMYWYRQDPGQGLRLIYYSQIVNDFQKGDIAEGYSVSREKKESFPLTVTSAQKNPTAFYLCASSRQGVRSNEKLFFGSGTQLSVL.

This clonotype was picked up many times. V and J are TRBV30 and TRBJ2-6, with 7 bases that match TRBD1. Germline assignment: CDR1 GTSNPN and CDR2 SVGIG (reference sequence). This CDR3 comprises 16 residues. V trimming: 5 bases; J trimming: 0 bases; junction bases outside the gene matches: 7. As DNA, the CDR3 is TGTGCCTGGGAACCGGGACAGATCTCTGGGGCCAACGTCCTGACTTTC. Its protein product is CAWEPGQISGANVLTF. Full variable domain (outside the CDR3, taken from reference TRBV30 and TRBJ2-6): SQTIHQWPATLVQPVGSPLSLECTVEGTSNPNLYWYRQAAGRGLQLLFYSVGIGQISSEVPQNLSASRPQDRQFILSSKKLLLSDSGFYLCAWEPGQISGANVLTFGAGSRLTVL.

This clonotype was picked up a small number of times. This rearrangement joins TRBV19 to TRBJ2-7; the D gene is possibly TRBD2 (5 bases). CDR3 length: 15 amino acids. CDR1 LNHDA and CDR2 SQIVND come from the germline V gene (reference sequence). Trimming removed 3 bases from V and 0 bases from J, with 12 bases in between. This CDR3 is CASSMKRRSSYEQYF. The CDR3 coding sequence is TGTGCCAGTAGTATGAAGCGGCGGAGCTCCTACGAGCAGTACTTC.

Details on this clonotype: A read error may produce the germline difference seen at one junction end. V and J are TRBV4-1 and TRBJ2-5; D not certain. The CDR3 loop spans 15 amino acids. Germline V gene data show CDR1 as MGHRA and CDR2 as YSYEKL. CDR3 residues: CASSRGVVIQETQCF. For the CDR3, the DNA is TGCGCCAGCAGCCGCGGAGTCGTAATTCAAGAGACCCAGTGCTTC.

The V and J genes are TRBV4-3 and TRBJ2-2; D perhaps matches TRBD2 (5 bases). V was trimmed by 0 bases and J by 0 bases, leaving 8 bases between them. Looked up from germline, CDR1 is LGHNA and CDR2 is YSLEER. The CDR3 extends over 16 amino acids. CDR3 region: CASSQEFGTNTGELFF. The CDR3 bases are TGCGCCAGCAGCCAAGAGTTCGGGACGAACACCGGGGAGCTGTTTTTT.